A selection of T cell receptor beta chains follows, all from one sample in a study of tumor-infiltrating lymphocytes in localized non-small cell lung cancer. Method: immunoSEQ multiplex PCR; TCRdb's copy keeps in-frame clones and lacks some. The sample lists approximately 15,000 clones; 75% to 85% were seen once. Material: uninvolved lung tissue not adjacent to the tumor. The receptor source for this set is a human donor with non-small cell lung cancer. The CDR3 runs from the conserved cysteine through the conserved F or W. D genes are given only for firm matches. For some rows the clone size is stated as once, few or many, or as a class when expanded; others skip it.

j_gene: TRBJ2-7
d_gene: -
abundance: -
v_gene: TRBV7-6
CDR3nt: TGTGCCAGCAGTTTCGAGATATACGAGCAGTACTTC
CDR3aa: CASSFEIYEQYF

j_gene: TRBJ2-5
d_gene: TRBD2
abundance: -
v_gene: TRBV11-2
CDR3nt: TGTGCCAGCCGACTAGCGGGAGTAGGAGAGACCCAGTACTTC
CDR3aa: CASRLAGVGETQYF

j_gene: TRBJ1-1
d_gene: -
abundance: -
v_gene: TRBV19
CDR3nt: TGTGCCAGTAGTATAGACTTAACAGCGGGAGCTTTCTTT
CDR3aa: CASSIDLTAGAFF

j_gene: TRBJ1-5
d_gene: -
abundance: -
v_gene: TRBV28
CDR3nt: TGTGCCAGCAGTATGGTTGGGGTGGGAGATCAGCCCCAGCATTTT
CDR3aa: CASSMVGVGDQPQHF

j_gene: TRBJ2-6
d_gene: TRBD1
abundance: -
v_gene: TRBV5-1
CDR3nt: TGCGCCAGCGAGCCAGGGGGTCTCTCTGGGGCCAACGTCCTGACTTTC
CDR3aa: CASEPGGLSGANVLTF

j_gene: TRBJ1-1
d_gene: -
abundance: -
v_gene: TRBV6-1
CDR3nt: TGTGCCAGCAGTGAACGATGGTCCACTGAAGCTTTCTTT
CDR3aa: CASSERWSTEAFF

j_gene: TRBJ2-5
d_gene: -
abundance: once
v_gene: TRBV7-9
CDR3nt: TGTGCCAGCATAGTTGCAGGTACGTTACTTCGGGACACGGTTACCTTCCAGTACTTC
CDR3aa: CASIVAGTLLRDTVTFQYF

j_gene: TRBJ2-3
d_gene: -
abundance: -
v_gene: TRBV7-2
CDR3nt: TGTGCCAGCAGCTTAAACGACCCGGGATCAAACGGGGATACGCAGTATTTT
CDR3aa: CASSLNDPGSNGDTQYF

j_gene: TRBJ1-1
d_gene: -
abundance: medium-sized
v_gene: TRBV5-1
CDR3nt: TGCGCCAGCAGCTTGGGAGGGGGGGCGAACACTGAAGCTTTCTTT
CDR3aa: CASSLGGGANTEAFF

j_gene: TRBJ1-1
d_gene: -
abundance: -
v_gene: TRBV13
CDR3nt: TGTGCCAGCAGCCCGTCGGGGGGGGACACTGAAGCTTTCTTT
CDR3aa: CASSPSGGDTEAFF

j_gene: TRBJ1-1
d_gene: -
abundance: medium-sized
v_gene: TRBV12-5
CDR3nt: TGTGCTAGTGGTTTTTCCCCCTCCCCGGTCGTCCGGGAAGCTTTCTTT
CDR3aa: CASGFSPSPVVREAFF

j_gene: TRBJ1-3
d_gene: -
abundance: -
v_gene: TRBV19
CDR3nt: TGTGCCAGTAGTACCCTCTCAGGCTCTGGAAACACCATATATTTT
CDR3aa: CASSTLSGSGNTIYF

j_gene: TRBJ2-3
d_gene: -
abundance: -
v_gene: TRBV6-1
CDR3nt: TGTGCCAGCAGTGATTGGCGGATCGGTACAGATACGCAGTATTTT
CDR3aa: CASSDWRIGTDTQYF

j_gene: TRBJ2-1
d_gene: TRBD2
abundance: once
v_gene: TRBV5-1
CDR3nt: TGCGCCAGCACACTAGCGGGTCAGTACAATGAGCAGTTCTTC
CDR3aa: CASTLAGQYNEQFF

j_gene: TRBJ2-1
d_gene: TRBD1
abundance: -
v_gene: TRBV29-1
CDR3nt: TGCAGCGCCGTGGACAGGGGTAAAAACAATGAGCAGTTCTTC
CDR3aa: CSAVDRGKNNEQFF

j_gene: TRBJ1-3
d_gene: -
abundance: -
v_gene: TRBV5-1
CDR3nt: TGCGCCAGCAGCTTTCGCGGGGAGGACGGAAACACCATATATTTT
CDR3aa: CASSFRGEDGNTIYF

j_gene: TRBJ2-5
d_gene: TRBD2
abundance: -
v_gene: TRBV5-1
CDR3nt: TGCGCCAGCAGCCAGACAAGACTAGCGGGAGAGGGGGAGACCCAGTACTTC
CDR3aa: CASSQTRLAGEGETQYF

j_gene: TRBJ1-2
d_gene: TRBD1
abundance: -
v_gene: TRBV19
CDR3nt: TGTGCCAGTAGCGCCTCGACAGGGGGCTATGGCTACACCTTC
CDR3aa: CASSASTGGYGYTF

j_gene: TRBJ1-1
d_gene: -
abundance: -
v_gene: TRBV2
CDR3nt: TGTGCCAGCAGTGCTATGGGGCCGAGGACGAACACTGAAGCTTTCTTT
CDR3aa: CASSAMGPRTNTEAFF

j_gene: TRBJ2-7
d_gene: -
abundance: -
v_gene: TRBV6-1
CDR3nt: TGTGCCAGCAGTGAAGTAGGGGTCGGCTACTACGAGCAGTACTTC
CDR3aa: CASSEVGVGYYEQYF

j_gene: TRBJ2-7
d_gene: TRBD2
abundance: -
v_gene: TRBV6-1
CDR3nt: TGTGCCAGCAGTGAATCCACTAGCGGGAGTCTCTACGAGCAGTACTTC
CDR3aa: CASSESTSGSLYEQYF

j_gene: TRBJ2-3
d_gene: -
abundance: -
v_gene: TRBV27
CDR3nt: TGTGCCAGCAGGGTGAAGGGCTGGGGTAGCACAGATACGCAGTATTTT
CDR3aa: CASRVKGWGSTDTQYF

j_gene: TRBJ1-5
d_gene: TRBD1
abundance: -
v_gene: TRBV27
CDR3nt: TGTGCCAGCAGCAGAGACAGGGCTGGCAATCAGCCCCAGCATTTT
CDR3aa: CASSRDRAGNQPQHF

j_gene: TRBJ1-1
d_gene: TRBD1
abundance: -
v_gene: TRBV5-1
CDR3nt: TGCGCCAGCAGCCTCGGGACAGGGGCAGCTTTCTTT
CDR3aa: CASSLGTGAAFF

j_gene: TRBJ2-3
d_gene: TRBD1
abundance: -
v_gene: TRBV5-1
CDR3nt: TGCGCCAGCAGCTCAGGGGGTGGGATGATTAGAGATACGCAGTATTTT
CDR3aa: CASSSGGGMIRDTQYF

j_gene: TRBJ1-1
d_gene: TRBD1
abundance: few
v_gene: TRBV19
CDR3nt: TGTGCCAGTAGTATAAGGAACAGGGGGACTGAAGCTTTCTTT
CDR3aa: CASSIRNRGTEAFF

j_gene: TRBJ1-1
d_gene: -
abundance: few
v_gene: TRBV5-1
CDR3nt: TGCGCCAGCAGCTTGGCCGGGGGAGTGAACACTGAAGCTTTCTTT
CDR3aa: CASSLAGGVNTEAFF

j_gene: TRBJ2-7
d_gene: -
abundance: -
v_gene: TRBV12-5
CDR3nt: TGTGCTAGTGGCCCCGCGCCTCTAGGGCCCAGCTCCTACGAGCAGTACTTC
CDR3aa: CASGPAPLGPSSYEQYF

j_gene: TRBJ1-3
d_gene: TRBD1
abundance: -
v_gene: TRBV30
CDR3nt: TGTGCCTGGAAGGCCAGGGGGGGATCTGGAAACACCATATATTTT
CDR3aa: CAWKARGGSGNTIYF

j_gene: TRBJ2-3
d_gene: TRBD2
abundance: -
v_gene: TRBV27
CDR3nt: TGTGCCAGCGCGGGAGCAGCGGTCGATACGCAGTATTTT
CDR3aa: CASAGAAVDTQYF

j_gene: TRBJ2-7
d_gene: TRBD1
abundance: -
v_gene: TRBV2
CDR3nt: TGTGCCCGCCGGGACAGTTCCTACGAGCAGTACTTC
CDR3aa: CARRDSSYEQYF

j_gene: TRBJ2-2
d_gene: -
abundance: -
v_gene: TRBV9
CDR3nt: TGTGCCAGCAGCGTTACGGGGACCGAAAGCACCGGGGAGCTGTTTTTT
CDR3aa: CASSVTGTESTGELFF

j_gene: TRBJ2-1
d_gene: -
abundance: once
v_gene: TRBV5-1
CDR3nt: TGCGCCAGCAGCTTAGCGGTTAGCTCCTACAATGAGCAGTTCTTC
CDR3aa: CASSLAVSSYNEQFF

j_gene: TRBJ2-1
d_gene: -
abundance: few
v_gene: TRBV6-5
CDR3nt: TGTGCCACCCGAGGAAATGAGCAGTTCTTC
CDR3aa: CATRGNEQFF